Described below is a single T cell receptor (beta chain) sequence and its context. Its cognate antigen is unknown. Other DNA sequences in this specimen translate into the identical CDR3. The data are from a study of shared clonotypes between healthy human individuals. Study findings and constraints: Only blood samples were collected, and tissue repertoires likely differ.

DNA at about 200 ng, tens of thousands of T cell genomes, went into sorted-subset replicate PCRs. The repertoire was sequenced with immunoSEQ multiplex PCR; TCRdb's copy has only in-frame clones and lacks some. The sample lists 850,000 to 1,100,000 clones, 60% to 85% occurring once. The V and J ends lost 1 base and 1 base, in that order; junction bases with no gene match: 0. This CDR3 is built from 14 residues. From germline, CDR1 is SEHNR and CDR2 FQNEAQ (reference sequence). V is TRBV7-9 and J is TRBJ2-7; 8 bases are shared with TRBD2. The sequence was obtained from a man aged 18 to 29 in good health. Some clones in this sample may be carry-over from other donors' samples. Sequencing used memory CD4+ T cells from PBMCs. As to subset: CD45RA-negative fraction. CDR3 residues: CASSLVAGSYEQYF. Written as DNA, the CDR3 is TGTGCCAGCAGCTTAGTAGCGGGGTCCTACGAGCAGTACTTC.